The 30 T cell receptor beta chains in this list originate from one sample, sequenced in a study of T cell responses to AZD1222 COVID-19 vaccine. The repertoire was sequenced with immunoSEQ multiplex PCR; TCRdb's copy has only in-frame clones and lacks some. Found here are around 140,000 clones, about nine tenths of them singletons; the top ten hold about 3.8%. This material consisted of peripheral blood, taken 28 days after the second AZD1222 dose. The receptor set was obtained from an adult who received the AZD1222 COVID-19 vaccine.

The chain recombines TRBV11-3 with TRBJ2-7; D gene uncertain. Germline assignment: CDR1 SGHNT and CDR2 YENEEA. The CDR3 sequence is 14 residues long. V was cut by 1 base and J by 1 base, with 8 bases left in between. CDR3 amino acids: CASSLVPKSYEQYF. The DNA of the CDR3 is TGTGCCAGCAGCTTAGTACCAAAGTCCTACGAGCAGTACTTC.

DNA for the CDR3: TGTGCCAGCAGTCATGGACGGGGGTTCACAGATACGCAGTATTTT. Translating it yields CASSHGRGFTDTQYF. The chain combines TRBV7-9 with TRBJ2-3; the D gene is possibly TRBD2 (6 bases). This CDR3 is 15 amino acids long. V lost 6 bases, J lost 2 bases, and 15 bases lay in between. Germline CDR1 and CDR2: SEHNR and FQNEAQ (reference sequence).

This clone was observed a single time. The chain uses TRBV6-6 and TRBJ1-1, with no clear D. Germline V lookup: CDR1 MNHNY, CDR2 SVGAGI (reference sequence). Deletions cut 7 bases from V and 1 base from J, with 13 bases between. The CDR3 spans 14 residues. CDR3 loop: CASKLSGENTEAFF. CDR3 DNA sequence: TGTGCCAGCAAACTCTCGGGCGAGAACACTGAAGCTTTCTTT.

This chain uses TRBV3-1 (or the pseudogene TRBV3-2) with TRBJ1-4; D gene uncertain. This CDR3 has 15 residues. In germline, CDR1 is LGHDT, CDR2 YNNKEL (reference sequence). V gave up 0 bases and J gave up 3 bases, with 8 bases separating them. DNA for the CDR3: TGTGCCAGCAGCCAAGATATAACAGCTAATGAAAAACTGTTTTTT. Its translation is CASSQDITANEKLFF.

This rearrangement joins TRBV12-5 to TRBJ2-2; D is unresolved. The CDR3 extends over 14 amino acids. Looked up from germline, CDR1 is LGHNT and CDR2 is FRNRAP. The ends were cut back, 6 bases at V and 3 bases at J, with 11 bases in the middle. DNA of the CDR3: TGTGCTAGTGGACCTCGCCACTACACCGGGGAGCTGTTTTTT. Encoded protein: CASGPRHYTGELFF. Filled out from reference TRBV12-5 and TRBJ2-2, the complete variable domain reads DARVTQTPRHKVTEMGQEVTMRCQPILGHNTVFWYRQTMMQGLELLAYFRNRAPLDDSGMPKDRFSAEMPDATLATLKIQPSEPRDSAVYFCASGPRHYTGELFFGEGSRLTVL.

The chain combines TRBV9 with TRBJ1-2; TRBD1 agrees at 7 bases. The CDR3 is 14 amino acids. J was trimmed by 7 bases and V by 0 bases; bases with no gene match: 6. CDR1 and CDR2 (germline): SGDLS, YYNGEE. Written as DNA, the CDR3 is TGTGCCAGCAGCGTAGGACAGGGAGGGTTTGGCTACACCTTC. Encoded protein: CASSVGQGGFGYTF.

The chain carries TRBV10-3 and TRBJ2-1, with 8 bases aligning to TRBD2. The V gene end was trimmed by 7 bases and the J gene end by 8 bases; junction bases not matched to a gene: 7. This CDR3 has 13 residues. The germline V gene has CDR1 ENHRY and CDR2 SYGVKD. CDR3 coding DNA: TGTGCCATCAACCCGGGAGGGAGAGATGAGCAGTTCTTC. It translates to CAINPGGRDEQFF.

CDR3 amino acids: CASSGLDGGELFF. The CDR3 DNA reads as TGTGCCAGTTCCGGACTCGATGGAGGGGAGCTGTTTTTT. This chain joins TRBV19 and TRBJ2-2, with a tentative D call TRBD2 (5 bases). The length of the CDR3 is 13 residues. Germline assignment: CDR1 LNHDA and CDR2 SQIVND (reference sequence). The ends were cut back, 8 bases at V and 8 bases at J, with 15 bases in the middle.

The V gene is TRBV3-1 (or the pseudogene TRBV3-2), the J gene TRBJ1-1; D unresolved. V lost 1 base and J 6 bases, leaving 9 bases between the germline ends. This CDR3 spans 13 amino acids. The germline V gene has CDR1 LGHDT and CDR2 YNNKEL (reference sequence). CDR3 sequence: CASSQGGRSEAFF. The CDR3 DNA follows: TGTGCCAGCAGCCAAGGCGGTAGGTCTGAAGCTTTCTTT.

The V and J genes are TRBV11-3 and TRBJ2-1; 11 nucleotides align to TRBD2. The CDR3 length is 15 residues. The trim removed 4 bases at V and 4 bases at J, leaving 3 bases unmatched. CDR1 is SGHNT, CDR2 YENEEA, per germline. In DNA form, the CDR3 reads TGTGCCAGCAGCTCTAGCGGGGGGACTTACAATGAGCAGTTCTTC. Translated: CASSSSGGTYNEQFF.

V and J are TRBV7-3 and TRBJ2-7; tentatively, D is TRBD2 (6 bases). With 5 bases removed from V and 2 bases from J, the gap between germline ends came to 22 bases. The CDR3 is 17 amino acids. From germline, CDR1 is SGHTA and CDR2 FQGTGA. The CDR3 bases are TGTGCCAGCAGCCCCCTTCCCAGCCCGGGAGAACCCTACGAGCAGTACTTC. Encoded protein: CASSPLPSPGEPYEQYF.

The chain combines TRBV7-9 with TRBJ2-1, with D possibly TRBD2 on 6 matching bases. Looked up from germline, CDR1 is SEHNR and CDR2 is FQNEAQ (reference sequence). V lost 2 bases and J 1 base, leaving 12 bases between the germline ends. The CDR3 is 16 amino acids. The CDR3 DNA reads as TGTGCCAGCAGCTTACTTGCAGGGAGGTCCTACAATGAGCAGTTCTTC. Protein sequence: CASSLLAGRSYNEQFF.

CDR3 loop: CATSDPKGGSYQETQYF. In DNA form, the CDR3 reads TGTGCCACCAGTGATCCTAAGGGAGGATCTTACCAAGAGACCCAGTACTTC. The chain uses TRBV24-1 and TRBJ2-5; weak D call: TRBD2 (6 bases). Germline V lookup: CDR1 KGHDR, CDR2 SFDVKD. The ends were cut back, 3 bases at V and 0 bases at J, with 16 bases in the middle. The CDR3 extends over 17 amino acids.

This chain joins TRBV2 and TRBJ1-1; 9 bases agree with TRBD1. V lost 6 bases and J lost 4; bases outside the gene matches: 6. The CDR3 is 14 residues long. Germline V gene sequence: CDR1 SNHLY, CDR2 FYNNEI. The CDR3 sequence: CASRKQGAPTEAFF. CDR3 nucleotide sequence: TGTGCCAGCAGAAAACAGGGGGCCCCCACTGAAGCTTTCTTT.

The chain employs TRBV5-4 and TRBJ1-4, with 11 bases matching TRBD1. The V gene end was trimmed by 4 bases and the J gene end by 7 bases; junction bases not matched to a gene: 6. Germline V gene data show CDR1 as SGHNT and CDR2 as YYREEE (reference sequence). The CDR3 is 15 residues long. The CDR3 DNA sequence: TGTGCCAGCAGCCCTGGACAGGGGGCTGGTGAAAAACTGTTTTTT. Protein sequence: CASSPGQGAGEKLFF.

The chain combines TRBV7-2 with TRBJ2-7, with unresolved D. Germline V lookup: CDR1 SGHTA, CDR2 FQGNSA. The V end lost 3 bases, the J end lost 7 bases, and 19 bases lay between the germline ends. The CDR3 contains 15 residues. The CDR3, as DNA: TGTGCCAGCAGCTTCTCCCCTGAACCCTTCCTGGAGCAGTACTTC. This gives the protein CASSFSPEPFLEQYF. The whole variable domain, remainder taken from reference TRBV7-2 and TRBJ2-7, is GAGVSQSPSNKVTEKGKDVELRCDPISGHTALYWYRQSLGQGLEFLIYFQGNSAPDKSGLPSDRFSAERTGGSVSTLTIQRTQQEDSAVYLCASSFSPEPFLEQYFGPGTRLTVT.

The V call is TRBV6-5, the J call TRBJ2-2; D unresolved. Germline CDR1 MNHEY, CDR2 SVGAGI. Trimming cost V 8 bases and J 1 base, with 2 bases left between them. CDR3 size: 11 residues. The CDR3: CASQNTGELFF. DNA for the CDR3: TGTGCCAGCCAGAACACCGGGGAGCTGTTTTTT.

The chain joins TRBV19 to TRBJ2-1; 10 bases line up with TRBD2. CDR3 length: 15 amino acids. CDR1 and CDR2 (germline): LNHDA, SQIVND (reference sequence). Trimming at V came to 7 bases and at J to 2 bases, leaving 5 bases not matched to a gene. The CDR3 DNA follows: TGTGCCAGTATGATTACTAGCGGGACCTACAATGAGCAGTTCTTC. This codes for CASMITSGTYNEQFF.

This clone showed up just a few times. The chain joins TRBV5-4 to TRBJ1-1; 8 bases fit TRBD1. The CDR3 spans 13 residues. J gave up 11 bases and V 0 bases, and 6 bases lay outside the gene matches. Germline loops: CDR1 SGHNT, CDR2 YYREEE (reference sequence). The CDR3 sequence: CASSLGGQVTAFF. CDR3 sequence (DNA): TGTGCCAGCAGCTTGGGGGGACAGGTTACTGCTTTCTTT.

This clone was seen once. The CDR3 spells CASSTRTSGETQYF. CDR3 in DNA: TGTGCCAGCAGCACTCGGACTAGCGGAGAGACCCAGTACTTC. The rearrangement joins TRBV5-4 to TRBJ2-5; 10 nucleotides agree with TRBD2. V was pared by 4 bases and J by 4 bases, with 4 bases of the junction left unmatched. CDR3 size: 14 residues. Germline V gene lookup returns CDR1 SGHNT and CDR2 YYREEE (reference sequence).

The CDR3 DNA reads TGTGCCAGCAGTGCCTACAGGGGGCTAGCGGGGAATGAGCAGTTCTTC. Its protein is CASSAYRGLAGNEQFF. The chain recombines TRBV25-1 with TRBJ2-1; D possibly uses TRBD1 or TRBD2 (9 bases each). V was cut by 4 bases and J by 7 bases, with 20 bases left in between. Germline V gives CDR1 MGHDK, CDR2 SYGVNS. This CDR3 comprises 16 residues.

The rearrangement uses TRBV7-9 and TRBJ1-2; D gene uncertain. V lost 2 bases to trimming and J lost 0 bases, with 4 bases between them. This CDR3 has 13 residues. Germline values: CDR1 SEHNR, CDR2 FQNEAQ (reference sequence). CDR3 protein: CASSLPSNYGYTF. Here the CDR3 DNA reads TGTGCCAGCAGCTTACCTTCTAACTATGGCTACACCTTC.

The chain joins TRBV9 to TRBJ1-5; no firm D call. V lost 3 bases and J lost 1, with 8 bases in between. The CDR3 extends over 14 amino acids. From germline, CDR1 is SGDLS and CDR2 YYNGEE. The DNA for the CDR3 is TGTGCCAGCAGCGGCCCGGGGAGCAATCAGCCCCAGCATTTT. This gives the protein CASSGPGSNQPQHF.

Here the CDR3 reads CASSPGRDGNSPLHF. The CDR3 DNA reads as TGTGCCAGCAGTCCCGGACGGGATGGTAATTCACCCCTCCACTTT. The rearrangement links TRBV6-5 to TRBJ1-6, with D unresolved. The CDR3 contains 15 residues. Germline CDR1 is MNHEY and CDR2 is SVGAGI. Trimming cost V 5 bases and J 6 bases, with 14 bases left between them.

The V call is TRBV19, the J call TRBJ2-1; D may match TRBD1 or TRBD2 (5 bases each). V was shortened by 3 bases and J by 7 bases, with 10 bases between the two germline ends. Germline V gives CDR1 LNHDA, CDR2 SQIVND (reference sequence). This CDR3 is built from 13 residues. As DNA, the CDR3 is TGTGCCAGTAGTATGGGGGACGTTAATGAGCAGTTCTTC. It encodes CASSMGDVNEQFF.

The rearrangement uses TRBV5-6 and TRBJ2-1, with D possibly being TRBD1 or TRBD2 (5 bases each). Germline V gene lookup returns CDR1 SGHDT and CDR2 YYEEEE. Trimming took off 4 bases at V and 9 bases at J, with 17 bases between the two ends. CDR3 length equals 14 residues. Written as DNA, the CDR3 is TGTGCCAGCAGCCCCTTTGGGGGAGTGGGTGAGCAGTTCTTC. Amino acids: CASSPFGGVGEQFF. Full variable domain (missing parts from reference TRBV5-6 and TRBJ2-1): DAGVTQSPTHLIKTRGQQVTLRCSPKSGHDTVSWYQQALGQGPQFIFQYYEEEERQRGNFPDRFSGHQFPNYSSELNVNALLLGDSALYLCASSPFGGVGEQFFGPGTRLTVL.

V is TRBV7-9 and J is TRBJ1-2, with 9 bases that match TRBD1. CDR1 is SEHNR, CDR2 FQNEAQ, per germline (reference sequence). With V trimmed by 5 bases and J by 4 bases, 8 bases remained unmatched. There are 15 residues in the CDR3. The CDR3 DNA reads TGTGCCAGCAGCCCGGGGACAGGGAGCATCTATGGCTACACCTTC. Its protein product is CASSPGTGSIYGYTF.

The chain uses TRBV10-2 and TRBJ2-3; 10 nucleotides agree with TRBD1. From germline, CDR1 is WSHSY and CDR2 SAAADI. The CDR3 runs to 15 residues. V was pared by 7 bases and J by 4 bases, with 8 bases of the junction left unmatched. CDR3 protein: CASKPGTGEADTQYF. The CDR3 DNA reads as TGCGCCAGCAAGCCCGGGACAGGGGAGGCAGATACGCAGTATTTT.

This clone was detected only once. This sample also contains other DNA sequences that code for the same CDR3. This sequence joins TRBV19 and TRBJ1-5; D remains ambiguous. Germline V gene data show CDR1 as LNHDA and CDR2 as SQIVND (reference sequence). This CDR3 has 14 amino acids. V was trimmed by 6 bases and J by 4 bases, leaving 13 bases between them. This CDR3 reads CASSGGLGNQPQHF. The CDR3 nucleotides read TGTGCCAGTAGCGGAGGATTAGGGAATCAGCCCCAGCATTTT.

The J gene is TRBJ2-7, the V gene TRBV3-1 (or the pseudogene TRBV3-2); the D is unclear. Per germline, CDR1 LGHDT and CDR2 YNNKEL (reference sequence). The CDR3 is 15 residues long. The ends were cut back, 1 base at V and 4 bases at J, with 14 bases in the middle. This chain's CDR3 is CASSQGSPPTYEQYF. In DNA form, the CDR3 reads TGTGCCAGCAGCCAAGGCTCTCCCCCTACATACGAGCAGTACTTC.